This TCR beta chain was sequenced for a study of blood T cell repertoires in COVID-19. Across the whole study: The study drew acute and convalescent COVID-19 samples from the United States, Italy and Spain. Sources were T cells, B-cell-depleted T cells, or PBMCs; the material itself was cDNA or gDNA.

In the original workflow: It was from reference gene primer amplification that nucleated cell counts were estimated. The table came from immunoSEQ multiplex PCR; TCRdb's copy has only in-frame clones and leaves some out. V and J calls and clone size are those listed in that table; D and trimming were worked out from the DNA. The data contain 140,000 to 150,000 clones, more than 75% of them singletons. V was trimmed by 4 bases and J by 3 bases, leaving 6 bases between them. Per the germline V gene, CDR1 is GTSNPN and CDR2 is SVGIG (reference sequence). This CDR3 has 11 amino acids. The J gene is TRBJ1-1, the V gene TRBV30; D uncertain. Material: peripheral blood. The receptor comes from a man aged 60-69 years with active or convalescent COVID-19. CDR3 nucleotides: TGTGCCTGGATCTTCTACACTGAAGCTTTCTTT. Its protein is CAWIFYTEAFF.